The 11 T cell receptor beta chains below come from one sample, sequenced in a study of vaccination and CD4 T cells after COVID-19 (dated by TCRdb to between 2021 and 2024). The sample's treatment or condition label, in plain terms: approximately nine-day PBMC culture with coronavirus spike peptide pools or control peptides (ViraFEST assay). CD4+ T cells from unexposed donors were collected before the COVID-19 pandemic (2011-2018). What these receptors recognize is not known. The library was made by PCR. TCRdb shows the sequencer as Illumina iSeq 100. At the Johns Hopkins FTIC core, DNA from the cultured CD4+ T cells underwent TCR sequencing with the Oncomine TCR Beta short-read assay. The raw public data were reprocessed by TCRdb itself: fastp quality trimming at Q25, MiXCR clonotype calling, in-frame beta chains only. Identical CDR3 proteins give one entry, which carries the most common genes and DNA. In all, the sample holds fewer than 8,500 distinct CDR3 sequences, and 35% to 55% of those were seen once. The leading ten clones occupy roughly a third of the sample.

The sample was CD4+ T cells from blood, cultured in vitro. The source of these receptors is a human donor in good health.

This clonotype is medium-sized. V gene TRBV6-1 combines with J gene TRBJ1-1; the D gene is possibly TRBD1 (6 bases). V was clipped by 1 base and J by 8 bases, with 11 bases between them. The germline V gene has CDR1 MNHNS and CDR2 SASEGT. The CDR3 is 13 residues long. The CDR3 DNA follows: TGTGCCAGCAGTGAAGGCCTCAGGGGAGAAGCTTTCTTT. Protein product: CASSEGLRGEAFF.

The rearrangement joins TRBV6-1 to TRBJ1-2; tentatively, D is TRBD1 (6 bases). V lost 7 bases to trimming and J lost 8 bases, with 17 bases between them. The CDR3 length is 13 residues. Germline lookup yields CDR1 MNHNS and CDR2 SASEGT. CDR3 sequence (DNA): TGTGCCAGCACGGACAGACTTGTTGGAGGCTACACCTTC. As protein: CASTDRLVGGYTF.

A few counts support this clonotype. The CDR3 region has the DNA TGCGCCAGCAGCGTCCACAGGGTCGGCACCGGGGAGCTGTTTTTT. Amino acid sequence: CASSVHRVGTGELFF. This chain uses TRBV10-1 with TRBJ2-2, with D perhaps matching TRBD1 (6 bases). The CDR3 contains 15 residues. V lost 6 bases and J lost 4, with 15 bases in between. Germline-derived CDR1 and CDR2 are WNHNN and SYGVQD (reference sequence).

This clonotype was observed a handful of times. The chain has TRBV20-1 and TRBJ1-6; D is unresolved. Between the trimmed V and J ends, which lost 2 bases and 7 bases, there was a span of 9 bases. The length of the CDR3 is 13 residues. Germline V lookup: CDR1 DFQATT, CDR2 SNEGSKA (reference sequence). The CDR3 protein is CSARPFENSPLHF. CDR3 nucleotides: TGCAGTGCTAGACCCTTTGAGAATTCACCCCTCCACTTT.

The chain combines TRBV6-1 with TRBJ2-1; 9 nucleotides line up with TRBD2. Germline V gene data show CDR1 as MNHNS and CDR2 as SASEGT. This CDR3 has 16 amino acids. V lost 6 bases, J lost 8 bases, and 14 bases stayed unmatched. The CDR3 loop reads CASRILGASGVYEQFF. CDR3 coding DNA: TGTGCCAGCAGGATCTTAGGTGCTAGCGGGGTATATGAGCAGTTCTTC.

The chain is built from TRBV20-1 and TRBJ2-7, with D possibly matching TRBD1 (6 bases). V lost 3 bases and J 3 bases, leaving 12 bases between the germline ends. Germline V lookup: CDR1 DFQATT, CDR2 SNEGSKA (reference sequence). The CDR3 contains 13 residues. CDR3 in DNA: TGCAGTGCTAGCTGGGGGCCCAGCTACGAGCAGTACTTC. Translated: CSASWGPSYEQYF.

The V call is TRBV20-1, the J call TRBJ1-5; 8 bases are shared with TRBD1. This CDR3 has 16 amino acids. V lost 0 bases, J lost 10 bases, and 14 bases stayed unmatched. CDR1 DFQATT and CDR2 SNEGSKA come from the germline V gene (reference sequence). The CDR3 bases are TGCAGTGCTAGAGATCTGGGGACAGGAGGGGCTGTACCCCAGCATTTT. Translation: CSARDLGTGGAVPQHF.

V gene TRBV6-1 combines with J gene TRBJ1-6; TRBD1 is a possible D gene (5 bases). Germline values: CDR1 MNHNS, CDR2 SASEGT. This CDR3 comprises 12 residues. Trimming cost V 8 bases and J 7 bases, with 9 bases left between them. The CDR3: CASGRDNSPLHF. The CDR3 nucleotides read TGTGCCAGCGGGAGGGACAATTCACCCCTCCACTTT.

This clonotype was seen only a few times. The chain carries TRBV20-1 and TRBJ1-2; TRBD1 matches at 7 bases. The germline gives CDR1 DFQATT, CDR2 SNEGSKA (reference sequence). V was clipped by 6 bases and J by 3 bases; unmatched bases: 4. This CDR3 has 12 residues. CDR3 in amino acids: CSAPQGDYGYTF. In DNA, the CDR3 is TGCAGTGCCCCTCAGGGGGACTATGGCTACACCTTC.

The chain recombines TRBV7-9 with TRBJ1-1; TRBD1 matches 11 bases. In germline, CDR1 is SEHNR, CDR2 FQNEAQ (reference sequence). V lost 5 bases, J lost 10 bases, and 6 bases stayed unmatched. This CDR3 has 13 residues. CDR3 nucleotides: TGTGCCAGCAGCGGGGAGGACAGGGGGCGAGCTTTCTTT. This translates into CASSGEDRGRAFF.

The chain couples TRBV20-1 to TRBJ2-5; D is uncertain. This CDR3 spans 11 amino acids. Germline CDR1 is DFQATT and CDR2 is SNEGSKA (reference sequence). Trimming removed 4 bases at V and 2 bases at J, with 5 bases between. CDR3 in DNA: TGCAGTGCTACGGTACAAGAGACCCAGTACTTC. Translated: CSATVQETQYF.